What follows are 26 T cell receptor beta chains derived from one specimen sequenced in a study of post-analysis software for immune sequencing data. The TCR beta cDNA libraries contained unique molecular identifiers. TCRdb re-derived calls from the PCR reads in MiXCR, one entry per CDR3 protein. The sample shows about 770,000 distinct CDR3 sequences, about half of them seen only once. No antigen has been assigned to these receptors. Study-wide points: Controls had lower frequencies than patients of 4 or 5 TRBV segments, which included TRBV5-6, TRBV5-1 and TRBV20-1.

Sequenced input: blood. The receptors stem from a girl aged 5 to 17 with multiple sclerosis.

This clonotype has only one observation. The V call is TRBV5-1, the J call TRBJ2-2; D unclear. Trimming stripped 1 base from V and 6 bases from J, with 7 bases between. The germline V gene encodes CDR1 SGHRS and CDR2 YFSETQ. The CDR3 is 13 amino acids. This CDR3 is CASSLSRSGELFF. DNA for the CDR3: TGCGCCAGCAGCTTGTCGAGGTCCGGGGAGCTGTTTTTT.

The gene calls are TRBV12-3 or TRBV12-4 and TRBJ1-1, with a weak D call TRBD1 (5 bases). The V end lost 8 bases, the J end lost 1 base, and 11 bases lay between the germline ends. The CDR3 spans 13 residues. Here the CDR3 reads CASRWGRNTEAFF. The CDR3 DNA sequence: TGTGCCAGCCGTTGGGGGAGGAACACTGAAGCTTTCTTT.

This clonotype was seen more than once but under ten times. The chain is built from TRBV20-1 and TRBJ2-6; the D gene is possibly TRBD2 (5 bases). V was clipped by 6 bases and J by 0 bases, with 15 bases between them. The CDR3 runs to 16 residues. The germline gives CDR1 DFQATT, CDR2 SNEGSKA (reference sequence). The CDR3 reads CSAITEANSGANVLTF. CDR3 in DNA: TGCAGTGCGATCACGGAGGCTAACTCTGGGGCCAACGTCCTGACTTTC.

This chain joins TRBV25-1 and TRBJ1-5, with 7 bases identical to TRBD1. V shed 7 bases, J shed 2 bases, and the junction held 17 bases outside the gene matches. Germline-derived CDR1 and CDR2 are MGHDK and SYGVNS. The CDR3 length is 18 residues. The CDR3 DNA sequence: TGTGCCAGCACCCAGCATGGAGAGGGGGCTTGTGGCAATCAGCCCCAGCATTTT. As protein: CASTQHGEGACGNQPQHF.

This rearrangement joins TRBV20-1 to TRBJ2-5, with 13 positions matching TRBD2. The V segment lost 5 bases and the J segment 1 base; nucleotides outside the gene matches: 7. CDR1 and CDR2 (germline): DFQATT, SNEGSKA (reference sequence). The CDR3 runs 16 residues. The CDR3 loop reads CSAGRGLAGTQETQYF. The CDR3 bases are TGCAGTGCTGGGCGGGGACTAGCGGGGACCCAAGAGACCCAGTACTTC.

V gene TRBV20-1 combines with J gene TRBJ2-1; the D gene is possibly TRBD1 (6 bases). CDR3 size: 16 residues. Deletions cut 0 bases from V and 6 bases from J, with 18 bases between. Germline V gene sequence: CDR1 DFQATT, CDR2 SNEGSKA (reference sequence). The CDR3 DNA is TGCAGTGCTAGAGATTGGGACACGGTTGGGGGCAATGAGCAGTTCTTC. This sequence encodes CSARDWDTVGGNEQFF.

CDR3 amino acids: CASSFGETHGYTF. CDR3 DNA: TGTGCCAGCAGCTTCGGGGAGACCCATGGCTACACCTTC. This chain joins TRBV7-9 and TRBJ1-2, with no clear D. In germline, CDR1 is SEHNR, CDR2 FQNEAQ (reference sequence). This CDR3 has 13 residues. V shed 3 bases and J shed 6 bases, with 11 bases lying between them.

The rearrangement uses TRBV28 and TRBJ2-7, with D tentatively TRBD1 (5 bases). Germline assignment: CDR1 MDHEN and CDR2 SYDVKM. There are 14 residues in the CDR3. The V and J ends lost 5 bases and 2 bases respectively, with 13 bases between them. This CDR3 is CASSPQVIPYEQYF. In DNA form, the CDR3 reads TGTGCCAGCAGTCCACAGGTAATCCCCTACGAGCAGTACTTC.

This sequence joins TRBV20-1 and TRBJ2-4; D is unresolved. This CDR3 has 16 residues. Germline-derived CDR1 and CDR2 are DFQATT and SNEGSKA (reference sequence). Trimming removed 3 bases at V and 6 bases at J, with 21 bases between. CDR3 region: CSASRIVAPKLNIQYF. Written as DNA, the CDR3 is TGCAGTGCTAGTCGAATCGTTGCGCCAAAATTAAACATTCAGTACTTC.

This clonotype occurred a few times. The chain uses TRBV27 and TRBJ2-7; D could derive from TRBD1 or TRBD2 (5 bases each). Germline loops: CDR1 MNHEY, CDR2 SMNVEV (reference sequence). The CDR3 totals 18 residues. V lost 5 bases to trimming and J lost 5 bases, with 28 bases between them. The CDR3 region is CASSPPRDGDRYWHEQYF. The CDR3 region has the DNA TGTGCCAGCAGTCCCCCTCGGGACGGGGATAGATATTGGCACGAGCAGTACTTC.

The genes are TRBV6-6 and TRBJ1-1; D unresolved. V shed 5 bases and J shed 1 base, with 11 bases lying between them. The germline CDR1 and CDR2 sequences are MNHNY and SVGAGI (reference sequence). The CDR3 is 14 amino acids. DNA for the CDR3: TGTGCCAGCAGTCCCCCCAGCAGGAACACTGAAGCTTTCTTT. It encodes CASSPPSRNTEAFF.

This clonotype was found a few times. The chain employs TRBV12-3 or TRBV12-4 and TRBJ2-3; 7 positions match TRBD2. The CDR3 loop spans 16 amino acids. V lost 5 bases and J lost 4; bases outside the gene matches: 12. The chain's CDR3 is CASSPPMGEGSDTQYF. CDR3 coding DNA: TGTGCCAGCAGTCCCCCTATGGGGGAGGGTTCAGATACGCAGTATTTT.

In this sample, this clonotype turned up a few times. The rearrangement joins TRBV5-1 to TRBJ2-1; TRBD2 aligns across 9 bases. CDR3 length: 11 residues. The V and J ends lost 6 bases and 13 bases, in that order; junction bases with no gene match: 5. Germline-derived CDR1 and CDR2 are SGHRS and YFSETQ. CDR3 loop: CASTSGEGQFF. DNA for the CDR3: TGCGCCAGCACTAGCGGGGAGGGACAGTTCTTC.

CDR3 sequence reads: CSAIRDGGALSTDTQYF. For the CDR3, the DNA is TGCAGTGCCATCCGAGACGGGGGGGCCCTAAGCACAGATACGCAGTATTTT. The chain carries TRBV20-1 and TRBJ2-3, with 8 bases that match TRBD2. The V gene end was trimmed by 6 bases and the J gene end by 0 bases; junction bases not matched to a gene: 14. Per germline, CDR1 DFQATT and CDR2 SNEGSKA (reference sequence). CDR3 size: 17 residues.

This clonotype was seen a handful of times. This sequence joins TRBV3-1 and TRBJ2-1, with 10 bases identical to TRBD2. The CDR3 has 17 residues. Germline V gene data show CDR1 as LGHDT and CDR2 as YNNKEL (reference sequence). Trimming cost V 2 bases and J 7 bases; bases outside gene matches: 11. CDR3 sequence: CASSQMVGLATGNEQFF. CDR3 DNA: TGTGCCAGCAGCCAAATGGTGGGACTAGCGACGGGAAATGAGCAGTTCTTC.

This clonotype was recorded only once. The chain carries TRBV7-2 and TRBJ2-5; 7 nucleotides align to TRBD2. The tail of the sequence fits TRBJ2-7 better, so the J call may be wrong. The CDR3 sequence is 17 residues long. Per the germline V gene, CDR1 is SGHTA and CDR2 is FQGNSA. The CDR3 region has the DNA TGTGCCAGCAGCTTAGCGGCGGGAGCAGTGGTTAGCGACGAGCAGTACTTC. Residues: CASSLAAGAVVSDEQYF.

V gene TRBV7-3 combines with J gene TRBJ2-7; D perhaps matches TRBD1 (5 bases). The germline V and J ends were trimmed by 1 base and 9 bases, with 13 bases remaining between them. The CDR3 has 13 residues. Germline-derived CDR1 and CDR2 are SGHTA and FQGTGA. The CDR3 DNA is TGTGCCAGCAGCTTAAGGCAGGGTTCCGGGCAGTACTTC. Translation gives CASSLRQGSGQYF.

This clonotype has a handful of counts. The chain has TRBV6-2 or TRBV6-3 and TRBJ1-5, with 7 bases fitting TRBD1. The V and J ends lost 0 bases and 15 bases, in that order; junction bases with no gene match: 2. Germline loops: CDR1 MNHEY, CDR2 SVGEGT. CDR3 length equals 11 residues. CDR3 in amino acids: CASSYSTGLHF. CDR3 sequence (DNA): TGTGCCAGCAGTTACTCGACAGGGCTGCATTTT.

The genes are TRBV10-3 and TRBJ2-1; possibly TRBD2 for D (5 bases). V lost 4 bases and J lost 4, with 11 bases in between. CDR1 is ENHRY and CDR2 is SYGVKD in the germline V gene. The length of the CDR3 is 14 residues. The CDR3 DNA is TGTGCCATCAGTGCCGGGAACCTTTACAATGAGCAGTTCTTC. The encoded protein is CAISAGNLYNEQFF.

The genes are TRBV24-1 and TRBJ1-2; 8 positions match TRBD1. The CDR3 has 13 amino acids. V dropped 11 bases and J dropped 3; count of bases not matched to a gene: 7. Germline CDR1 is KGHDR and CDR2 is SFDVKD. In nucleotides, the CDR3 is TGTGCCATCTCAGGGGGCGCGGACTATGGCTACACCTTC. It yields the protein CAISGGADYGYTF.

In its sample, this clonotype was seen a few times. The J gene is TRBJ1-2, the V gene TRBV27, with TRBD1 as a possible D gene (6 bases). Trimming pared 8 bases from V and 8 bases from J, leaving 15 bases between. In germline, CDR1 is MNHEY, CDR2 SMNVEV (reference sequence). There are 12 residues in the CDR3. Here the CDR3 DNA reads TGTGCCAGCCGTCGGGCAGGGGACGGCTACACCTTC. This translates into CASRRAGDGYTF.

This clonotype showed up just a few times. The gene calls are TRBV12-3 or TRBV12-4 and TRBJ2-1; the D gene could be TRBD1 or TRBD2 (5 bases each). V dropped 6 bases and J dropped 5 bases, with 11 bases sitting between them. The CDR3 consists of 13 residues. The CDR3 region has the DNA TGTGCCAGCAGCCGGGACGGAGACAATGAGCAGTTCTTC. It encodes CASSRDGDNEQFF.

The chain couples TRBV7-3 to TRBJ2-1; TRBD1 might be the D (5 bases). The CDR3 runs 13 residues. Trimming pared 5 bases from V and 9 bases from J, leaving 14 bases between. In germline, CDR1 is SGHTA, CDR2 FQGTGA. The CDR3 loop reads CASSQAAGPEQFF. CDR3 coding DNA: TGTGCCAGCAGCCAGGCAGCAGGGCCTGAGCAGTTCTTC.

This clonotype was recorded once. The CDR3, as DNA: TGTGCCAGCAGCCCCCTTCTTAGGACAGTCCTAGACACAGATACGCAGTATTTT. Protein sequence: CASSPLLRTVLDTDTQYF. This chain joins TRBV6-2 or TRBV6-3 and TRBJ2-3, with D possibly matching TRBD1 (6 bases). The V and J ends lost 6 bases and 2 bases respectively, with 24 bases between them. From germline, CDR1 is MNHEY and CDR2 SVGEGT. The CDR3 covers 18 residues.

The chain couples TRBV7-8 to TRBJ2-1; possibly TRBD2 for D (6 bases). In germline, CDR1 is SGHVS, CDR2 FQNEAQ. The germline V and J ends were trimmed by 5 bases and 0 bases, with 17 bases remaining between them. The CDR3 spans 17 residues. CDR3 sequence: CASSPSGTATSYNEQFF. CDR3 nucleotide sequence: TGTGCCAGCAGCCCATCCGGGACTGCGACCTCCTACAATGAGCAGTTCTTC.

The gene calls are TRBV6-1 and TRBJ2-3; D is unresolved. Deletions cut 7 bases from V and 0 bases from J, with 11 bases between. The CDR3 covers 14 residues. CDR1 MNHNS and CDR2 SASEGT come from the germline V gene. The CDR3 region has the DNA TGTGCCAGCACATTCTTGAGTAGCACAGATACGCAGTATTTT. Its protein is CASTFLSSTDTQYF.